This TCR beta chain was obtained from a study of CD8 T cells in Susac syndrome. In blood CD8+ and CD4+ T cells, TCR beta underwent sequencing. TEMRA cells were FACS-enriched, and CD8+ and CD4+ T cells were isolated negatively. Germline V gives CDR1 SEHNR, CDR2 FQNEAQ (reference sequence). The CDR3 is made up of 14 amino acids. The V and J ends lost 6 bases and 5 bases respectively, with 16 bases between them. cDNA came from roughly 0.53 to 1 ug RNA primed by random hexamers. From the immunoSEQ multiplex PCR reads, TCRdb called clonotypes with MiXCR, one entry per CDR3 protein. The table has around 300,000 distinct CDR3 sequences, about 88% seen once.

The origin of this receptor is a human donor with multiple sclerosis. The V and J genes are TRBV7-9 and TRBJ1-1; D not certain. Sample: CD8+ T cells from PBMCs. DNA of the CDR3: TGTGCCAGCAGGACTGGTGGCGGGATAACTGAAGCTTTCTTT. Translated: CASRTGGGITEAFF.